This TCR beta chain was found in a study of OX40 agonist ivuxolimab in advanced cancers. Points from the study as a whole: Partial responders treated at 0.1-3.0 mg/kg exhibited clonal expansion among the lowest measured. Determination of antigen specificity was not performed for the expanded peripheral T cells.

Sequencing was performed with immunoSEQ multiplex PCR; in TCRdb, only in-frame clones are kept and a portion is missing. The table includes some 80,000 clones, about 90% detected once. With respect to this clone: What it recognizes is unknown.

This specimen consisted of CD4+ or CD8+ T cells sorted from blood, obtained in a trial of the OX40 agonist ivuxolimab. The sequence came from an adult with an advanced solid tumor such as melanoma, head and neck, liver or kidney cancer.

The CDR3 sequence: CASSTYRASTDTQYF. The CDR3, as DNA: TGTGCCAGCAGTACGTACAGGGCGAGCACAGATACGCAGTATTTT. The chain recombines TRBV27 with TRBJ2-3, with D possibly matching TRBD1 (6 bases). The germline gives CDR1 MNHEY, CDR2 SMNVEV (reference sequence). The length of the CDR3 is 15 residues. V gave up 5 bases and J gave up 0 bases, with 12 bases separating them.